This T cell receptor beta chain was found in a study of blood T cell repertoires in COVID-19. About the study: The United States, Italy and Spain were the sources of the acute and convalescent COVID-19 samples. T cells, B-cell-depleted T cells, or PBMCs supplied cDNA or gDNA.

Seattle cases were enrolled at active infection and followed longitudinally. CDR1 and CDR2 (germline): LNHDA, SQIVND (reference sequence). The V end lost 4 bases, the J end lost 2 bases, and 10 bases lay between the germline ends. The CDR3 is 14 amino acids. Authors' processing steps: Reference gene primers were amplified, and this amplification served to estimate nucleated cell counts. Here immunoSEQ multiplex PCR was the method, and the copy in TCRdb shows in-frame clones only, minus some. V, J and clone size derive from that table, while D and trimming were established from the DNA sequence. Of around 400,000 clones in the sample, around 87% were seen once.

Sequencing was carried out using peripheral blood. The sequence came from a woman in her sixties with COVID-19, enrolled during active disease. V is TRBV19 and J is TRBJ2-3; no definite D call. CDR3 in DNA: TGTGCCAGTAGTACCCGTTACTTCACAGATACGCAGTATTTT. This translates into CASSTRYFTDTQYF. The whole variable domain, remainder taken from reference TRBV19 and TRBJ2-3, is DGGITQSPKYLFRKEGQNVTLSCEQNLNHDAMYWYRQDPGQGLRLIYYSQIVNDFQKGDIAEGYSVSREKKESFPLTVTSAQKNPTAFYLCASSTRYFTDTQYFGPGTRLTVL.